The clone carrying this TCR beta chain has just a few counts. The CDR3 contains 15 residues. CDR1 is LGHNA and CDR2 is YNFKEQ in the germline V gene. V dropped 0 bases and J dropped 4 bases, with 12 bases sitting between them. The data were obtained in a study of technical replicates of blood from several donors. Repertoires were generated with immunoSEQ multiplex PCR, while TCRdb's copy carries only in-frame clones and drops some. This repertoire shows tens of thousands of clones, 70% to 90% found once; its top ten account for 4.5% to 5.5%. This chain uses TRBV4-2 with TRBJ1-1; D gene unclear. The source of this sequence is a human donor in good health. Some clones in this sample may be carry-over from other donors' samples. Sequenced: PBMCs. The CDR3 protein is CASSQEAAEGTEAFF. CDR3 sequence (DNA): TGTGCCAGCAGCCAAGAAGCAGCGGAAGGCACTGAAGCTTTCTTT.